The present T cell receptor beta chain was sequenced within a study of control samples from healthy donors and cancer patients. Clones were sequenced by immunoSEQ multiplex PCR, and TCRdb holds only the in-frame ones, with some missing. The data show around 140,000 clones, over 85% seen once. Trimming at V came to 4 bases and at J to 2 bases, leaving 8 bases not matched to a gene. Germline CDR1 reads PRHDT; CDR2 reads FYEKMQ (reference sequence). The CDR3 totals 17 residues. The material sequenced was blood. The J gene is TRBJ1-4, the V gene TRBV13; 9 positions agree with TRBD1. The receptor's source is a man aged 18 to 29 in good health. The CDR3 region is CASSSRDRVPTNEKLFF. The CDR3 bases are TGTGCCAGCAGCTCCCGGGACAGGGTTCCCACTAATGAAAAACTGTTTTTT.